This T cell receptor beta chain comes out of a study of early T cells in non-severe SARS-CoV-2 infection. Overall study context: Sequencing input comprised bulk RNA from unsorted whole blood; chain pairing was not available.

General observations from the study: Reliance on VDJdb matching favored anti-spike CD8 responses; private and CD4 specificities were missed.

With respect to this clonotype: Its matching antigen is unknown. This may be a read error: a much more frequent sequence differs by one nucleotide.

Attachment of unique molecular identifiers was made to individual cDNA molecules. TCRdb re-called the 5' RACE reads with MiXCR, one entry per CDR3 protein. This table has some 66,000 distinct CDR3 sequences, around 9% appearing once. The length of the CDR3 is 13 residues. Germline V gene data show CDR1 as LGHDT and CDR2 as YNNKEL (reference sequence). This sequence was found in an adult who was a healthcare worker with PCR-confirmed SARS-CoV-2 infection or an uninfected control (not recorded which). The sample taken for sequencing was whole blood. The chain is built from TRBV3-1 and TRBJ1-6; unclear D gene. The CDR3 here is CSSQRISNSPLHF. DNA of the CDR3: TGTTCCAGCCAACGGATTTCGAATTCACCCCTCCACTTT.